This entry lists 28 T cell receptor beta chains sequenced from one sample in a study of blood T cell repertoires in COVID-19. Sequenced by immunoSEQ multiplex PCR; TCRdb stores in-frame clones only, minus some. This sample has roughly 260,000 clones, with 82% found just once. Sequenced sample: peripheral blood. These receptors all stem from a woman aged 18-29 years with acute or convalescent COVID-19.

This clone was found once. The chain combines TRBV6-6 with TRBJ2-3; a weak D match, TRBD1 (5 bases). This CDR3 region has 15 residues. Germline loops: CDR1 MNHNY, CDR2 SVGAGI (reference sequence). V dropped 8 bases and J dropped 2 bases, with 17 bases sitting between them. The CDR3 bases are TGTGCCAGCTATCTGAACAGGAAACTCACAGATACGCAGTATTTT. Its protein is CASYLNRKLTDTQYF.

The CDR3 is CASTPVAGMNRAVPDTQYF. In DNA form, the CDR3 reads TGTGCCAGCACCCCAGTAGCGGGGATGAACAGAGCTGTCCCAGATACGCAGTATTTT. This rearrangement joins TRBV3-1 (or the pseudogene TRBV3-2) to TRBJ2-3, with TRBD2 matching over 8 bases. Trimming took 7 bases from V and 4 from J; bases not matched to a gene: 22. Looked up from germline, CDR1 is LGHDT and CDR2 is YNNKEL (reference sequence). CDR3 size: 19 residues.

The V and J genes are TRBV28 and TRBJ2-7, with 7 positions matching TRBD2. Germline assignment: CDR1 MDHEN and CDR2 SYDVKM. The junction had 14 bases not matched to a gene; V was cut back by 5 bases and J by 4 bases. The length of the CDR3 is 16 residues. DNA of the CDR3: TGTGCCAGCAGTCCCTCGGGGGGTGGCGGGATTTACGAGCAGTACTTC. Encoded protein: CASSPSGGGGIYEQYF.

The chain couples TRBV28 to TRBJ2-7; 8 bases match TRBD1. V gave up 7 bases and J gave up 5 bases; unmatched junction bases: 10. This CDR3 region has 14 residues. Per germline, CDR1 MDHEN and CDR2 SYDVKM. The DNA for the CDR3 is TGTGCCAGCACGTTAGAGGACAGGGCCGACGAGCAGTACTTC. Protein: CASTLEDRADEQYF.

The chain recombines TRBV7-2 with TRBJ2-5, with D perhaps TRBD1 (6 bases). This CDR3 has 15 residues. The V gene lost 2 bases and the J gene lost 5 bases, with 15 bases spanning the gap. Germline V CDR1 and CDR2: SGHTA, FQGNSA. CDR3 loop: CASSLSAGVGETQYF. The CDR3 DNA is TGTGCCAGCAGCTTATCCGCAGGGGTGGGGGAGACCCAGTACTTC.

Regarding this clone: At one of its ends the junction is not consistent with the germline gene, which may arise from a read error. This sequence joins TRBV7-7 and TRBJ2-6; D call uncertain. The CDR3 extends over 15 amino acids. Germline V gene data show CDR1 as SSHAT and CDR2 as FNYEAQ (reference sequence). The DNA for the CDR3 is TGTGCTAGCAGCCCCATCATCTCTGGGGCCAACGTCCTGACTTTC. The encoded protein is CASSPIISGANVLTF.

This clone was found a few times. The chain joins TRBV6-5 to TRBJ2-7; 7 nucleotides align to TRBD2. Trimming removed 0 bases from V and 3 bases from J; junction bases left unmatched: 5. The CDR3 contains 15 residues. The germline V gene encodes CDR1 MNHEY and CDR2 SVGAGI. This CDR3 is CASSYSTSIFYEQYF. CDR3 bases: TGTGCCAGCAGTTACTCGACTAGCATATTCTACGAGCAGTACTTC.

The V gene is TRBV24-1, the J gene TRBJ2-1, with D uncertain. The ends were cut back, 3 bases at V and 7 bases at J, with 18 bases in the middle. Germline V CDR1 and CDR2: KGHDR, SFDVKD. This CDR3 region has 16 residues. This CDR3 is CATSDPSKPRLNEQFF. CDR3 in DNA: TGTGCCACCAGTGATCCCAGTAAACCCCGCCTGAATGAGCAGTTCTTC.

V usage is TRBV10-3 and J usage is TRBJ2-7, with 8 positions matching TRBD1. CDR1 ENHRY and CDR2 SYGVKD come from the germline V gene. CDR3 length: 15 amino acids. Trimming took 3 bases from V and 3 from J; bases not matched to a gene: 7. CDR3 protein: CAISETGQDVYEQYF. DNA for the CDR3: TGTGCCATCAGTGAAACGGGACAGGACGTCTACGAGCAGTACTTC.

The V call is TRBV18, the J call TRBJ2-6; 10 nucleotides line up with TRBD1. Unmatched junction bases numbered 6, after V lost 3 bases and J lost 1 base. Per germline, CDR1 KGHSH and CDR2 LQKENI. The CDR3 length is 18 residues. Here the CDR3 DNA reads TGTGCCAGCTCACCGTGGGACAGGGGAGGATCTGGGGCCAACGTCCTGACTTTC. This encodes CASSPWDRGGSGANVLTF.

The V gene is TRBV24-1, the J gene TRBJ1-2; tentative D call: TRBD1 (6 bases). The germline V gene has CDR1 KGHDR and CDR2 SFDVKD. The CDR3 extends over 16 amino acids. The germline V and J ends were trimmed by 3 bases and 5 bases, with 18 bases remaining between them. The CDR3 loop is CATSDGFRQDRYGYTF. The CDR3 DNA is TGTGCCACCAGTGATGGTTTTAGACAGGACCGTTATGGCTACACCTTC.

The genes are TRBV7-8 and TRBJ1-2, with 9 bases fitting TRBD1. V lost 3 bases, J lost 1 base, and 0 bases stayed unmatched. This CDR3 is 14 amino acids long. Looked up from germline, CDR1 is SGHVS and CDR2 is FQNEAQ. CDR3 nucleotides: TGTGCCAGCAGCTTGACAGGGGGTAACTATGGCTACACCTTC. Translating gives CASSLTGGNYGYTF.

J is TRBJ2-7 and V is TRBV19; 10 bases map to TRBD1. Germline V gene lookup returns CDR1 LNHDA and CDR2 SQIVND (reference sequence). V lost 6 bases and J lost 4; bases outside the gene matches: 12. The CDR3 spans 16 residues. The CDR3: CASSPIPGQGMYEQYF. The CDR3 bases are TGTGCCAGTAGCCCAATACCGGGACAGGGGATGTACGAGCAGTACTTC.

This clone is a singleton in its sample. The gene calls are TRBV18 and TRBJ2-1, with D possibly matching TRBD2 (6 bases). Germline values: CDR1 KGHSH, CDR2 LQKENI. This CDR3 is built from 15 residues. V was trimmed by 5 bases and J by 0 bases, leaving 11 bases between them. CDR3 DNA: TGTGCCAGCTCAAGACTAGACCTCTCCTACAATGAGCAGTTCTTC. Amino acid sequence: CASSRLDLSYNEQFF.

This rearrangement joins TRBV6-2 or TRBV6-3 to TRBJ1-1; D is unclear. The V gene lost 2 bases and the J gene lost 4 bases, with 8 bases spanning the gap. Per the germline V gene, CDR1 is MNHEY and CDR2 is SVGEGT. The CDR3 length is 13 residues. CDR3 residues: CASSYRDGTEAFF. The DNA for the CDR3 is TGTGCCAGCAGTTACCGGGATGGCACTGAAGCTTTCTTT.

A few counts support this clone. The V call is TRBV5-4, the J call TRBJ2-7, with D perhaps TRBD1 (6 bases). With 3 bases removed from V and 0 bases from J, the gap between germline ends came to 13 bases. The CDR3 consists of 15 residues. Germline V gene sequence: CDR1 SGHNT, CDR2 YYREEE (reference sequence). CDR3 loop: CASSSDSQSSYEQYF. CDR3 in DNA: TGTGCCAGCAGCTCGGACAGTCAGAGCTCCTACGAGCAGTACTTC. The complete variable domain, with remaining parts taken from reference TRBV5-4 and TRBJ2-7, reads ETGVTQSPTHLIKTRGQQVTLRCSSQSGHNTVSWYQQALGQGPQFIFQYYREEENGRGNFPPRFSGLQFPNYSSELNVNALELDDSALYLCASSSDSQSSYEQYFGPGTRLTVT.

This clone was observed a handful of times. This chain uses TRBV5-1 with TRBJ2-1; 12 positions agree with TRBD2. The V and J ends lost 4 bases and 7 bases, in that order; junction bases with no gene match: 3. The V gene's germline CDR1 is SGHRS and CDR2 YFSETQ. The CDR3 has 14 amino acids. CDR3 sequence (DNA): TGCGCCAGCAGCGTGGGGACTAGCGGGAATGAGCAGTTCTTC. Its protein is CASSVGTSGNEQFF.

The chain employs TRBV7-9 and TRBJ2-1, with D possibly TRBD1 on 6 matching bases. V lost 1 base and J lost 1, with 14 bases in between. Germline CDR1 is SEHNR and CDR2 is FQNEAQ (reference sequence). The CDR3 is made up of 17 amino acids. CDR3 nucleotides: TGTGCCAGCAGCTTAGAGGTCGGGACACCTTCCTACAATGAGCAGTTCTTC. Translating it yields CASSLEVGTPSYNEQFF.

This rearrangement joins TRBV11-3 to TRBJ2-7; tentatively, D is TRBD1 (6 bases). CDR3 length: 13 amino acids. CDR1 is SGHNT and CDR2 is YENEEA in the germline V gene. Deletions cut 8 bases from V and 4 bases from J, with 15 bases between. CDR3: CASSRGLGYEQYF. CDR3 DNA sequence: TGTGCCAGCTCCAGGGGCCTCGGTTACGAGCAGTACTTC.

In DNA, the CDR3 is TGTGCCAGCAGCCCCCCCGGCCTAGCGGGAGTTTCAGATACGCAGTATTTT. Translation: CASSPPGLAGVSDTQYF. The chain recombines TRBV5-6 with TRBJ2-3, with 10 bases aligning to TRBD2. V trimming: 4 bases; J trimming: 4 bases; junction bases outside the gene matches: 12. In germline, CDR1 is SGHDT, CDR2 YYEEEE. This CDR3 is 17 amino acids long.

The V and J genes are TRBV6-1 and TRBJ1-4; 7 bases agree with TRBD1. The CDR3 contains 16 residues. V shed 1 base, J shed 4 bases, and the junction held 6 bases outside the gene matches. Germline V gene lookup returns CDR1 MNHNS and CDR2 SASEGT. The CDR3 sequence is CASSEGDRNYNEKLFF. CDR3 in DNA: TGTGCCAGCAGTGAAGGGGACAGAAATTATAATGAAAAACTGTTTTTT.

This clone was seen more than once but under ten times. The CDR3 reads CASSPGAEETQYF. Here the CDR3 DNA reads TGCGCCAGCAGTCCGGGAGCGGAGGAGACCCAGTACTTC. The rearrangement links TRBV10-1 to TRBJ2-5; the D gene is possibly TRBD2 (6 bases). Germline CDR1 WNHNN, CDR2 SYGVQD (reference sequence). The CDR3 is 13 amino acids. V shed 5 bases and J shed 5 bases, with 12 bases lying between them.

This clone has a handful of counts. The chain uses TRBV20-1 and TRBJ2-7, with D perhaps matching TRBD1 (5 bases). Germline V gives CDR1 DFQATT, CDR2 SNEGSKA (reference sequence). V was trimmed by 6 bases and J by 2 bases, leaving 8 bases between them. The CDR3 runs to 11 residues. CDR3: CSAGATYEQYF. CDR3 bases: TGCAGTGCAGGGGCAACCTACGAGCAGTACTTC.

J is TRBJ2-5 and V is TRBV5-1, with D maybe TRBD2 (6 bases). With 7 bases removed from V and 5 bases from J, the gap between germline ends came to 12 bases. Germline V gene data show CDR1 as SGHRS and CDR2 as YFSETQ. This CDR3 is built from 12 residues. The DNA for the CDR3 is TGCGCCAGCGGGAGGACCGGGGAGACCCAGTACTTC. Its translation is CASGRTGETQYF.

The rearrangement links TRBV9 to TRBJ2-2; TRBD2 matches 12 bases. The CDR3 spans 21 residues. CDR1 is SGDLS, CDR2 YYNGEE, per germline. V lost 4 bases and J lost 6; bases outside the gene matches: 22. CDR3 sequence reads: CASSPIVTSGSKFIVPGELFF. As DNA, the CDR3 is TGTGCCAGCAGCCCGATCGTGACTAGCGGGAGTAAATTTATTGTGCCCGGGGAGCTGTTTTTT.

The CDR3 spells CSAWTGEAFF. The CDR3 coding sequence is TGCAGCGCCTGGACGGGGGAAGCTTTCTTT. The chain is built from TRBV29-1 and TRBJ1-1; D not certain. Germline loops: CDR1 SQVTM, CDR2 ANQGSEA. The germline V and J ends were trimmed by 7 bases and 8 bases, with 11 bases remaining between them. The CDR3 sequence is 10 residues long. The complete variable domain, with remaining parts taken from reference TRBV29-1 and TRBJ1-1, reads SAVISQKPSRDICQRGTSLTIQCQVDSQVTMMFWYRQQPGQSLTLIATANQGSEATYESGFVIDKFPISRPNLTFSTLTVSNMSPEDSSIYLCSAWTGEAFFGQGTRLTVV.

The chain recombines TRBV18 with TRBJ1-1; D perhaps matches TRBD1 (5 bases). CDR1 and CDR2 (germline): KGHSH, LQKENI. Trimming pared 3 bases from V and 9 bases from J, leaving 14 bases between. The CDR3 consists of 13 residues. The CDR3 loop reads CASSPTTQAQAFF. CDR3 DNA: TGTGCCAGCTCACCTACGACACAGGCCCAAGCTTTCTTT.

This chain uses TRBV19 with TRBJ1-5; D is unclear. Per the germline V gene, CDR1 is LNHDA and CDR2 is SQIVND (reference sequence). Trimming removed 3 bases from V and 0 bases from J, with 6 bases in between. This CDR3 region has 14 residues. CDR3 in amino acids: CASSIMYSNQPQHF. CDR3 DNA sequence: TGTGCCAGTAGTATTATGTATAGCAATCAGCCCCAGCATTTT.